This T cell receptor beta chain was observed in a study of Ad26.COV2.S vaccination and SARS-CoV-2 variants. Study-wide background: Donor joined the COV1001 Ad26.COV2.S trial arm. Once, or twice with 56 days between doses, Ad26.COV2.S was given intramuscularly.

General observations from the study: Post-vaccination spike-specific CD8+ and CD4+ T cell responses reportedly had substantial breadth.

Concerning this clone: Its antigen is still unknown.

Documented treatment: 15 to 20 received Ad26.COV2.S at low or high dose, single or two shots; five or six received placebo; per-sample allocation not given. Day 63 after the first vaccine or placebo injection was the time point for sampling. Its platform was an Ad26 vector, and its expressed antigen was Wuhan-strain SARS-CoV-2 spike. Profiled with immunoSEQ multiplex PCR; TCRdb holds only in-frame clones, not every one. The sample consists of about 410,000 clones, around 93% of them appearing once. Sequenced material: peripheral blood, taken in a trial of Ad26.COV2.S vaccine versus placebo. This clonotype was sampled from a person aged 18-65 years who received the Ad26.COV2.S COVID-19 vaccine or a placebo.

The CDR3 DNA reads TGTGCCAGCAGCCCGACAGGGGGCCACTATGGCTACACCTTC. This encodes CASSPTGGHYGYTF. V and J are TRBV11-2 and TRBJ1-2; 10 bases align to TRBD1. Germline trimming cut 5 bases from V and 3 bases from J; bases unmatched to any gene: 3. Germline V gene data show CDR1 as SGHAT and CDR2 as FQNNGV. The CDR3 has 14 amino acids.